This T cell receptor (beta chain) came from a study of CD8 T cells in Susac syndrome. Reverse transcription of roughly 0.45 to 1 ug RNA used random hexamers. Multiplex immunoSEQ PCR targeted 54 Vbeta and 13 Jbeta TCR beta segments. In TCRdb, the immunoSEQ multiplex PCR reads were re-called with MiXCR into one record per CDR3 protein. This table holds about 240,000 distinct CDR3 sequences, 90% to 96% found once. This clonotype occurred once. Unmatched junction bases numbered 10, after V lost 6 bases and J lost 7 bases. The CDR3 runs to 15 residues. The chain uses TRBV12-3 or TRBV12-4 and TRBJ2-1; 9 nucleotides agree with TRBD1. The TCR sequence derives from a human donor with Susac syndrome. The source material was CD4+ T cells from PBMCs. In DNA, the CDR3 is TGTGCCAGCAGACCCCCGACAGGGGGAGGGAATGAGCAGTTCTTC. This sequence encodes CASRPPTGGGNEQFF.